This TCR beta chain was sequenced in a study of glioma-infiltrating T cells (dated by TCRdb to the mid-2010s). Describing the broader study: Sequencing of TCR alpha- and beta-chain repertoires was performed on glioma tissue, on non-neoplastic brain tissue, and on matched peripheral blood mononuclear cells. To measure how far tissue and blood T-cell populations diverged, each tissue-infiltrating repertoire was compared against the peripheral blood repertoire of the same patient. The paired cohort comprised three low-grade glioma patients, about eight primary glioblastoma patients and three non-glioma patients contributing non-neoplastic brain tissue. Overall results and qualifications from the work: Small numbers underpinned the group comparisons: 7 to 9 glioblastoma patients, three low-grade glioma patients and three non-neoplastic patients. VJ-independent divergence between tissue and blood was lower than expected in non-neoplastic patients but higher than expected in all gliomas, particularly low-grade gliomas. Very few CDR3 sequences were shared between tissue and blood, attributed to high CDR3 diversity and limited sampling.

The CDR3 runs 14 residues from the cysteine to the phenylalanine. CDR3 DNA is the only sequence kept; it has 42 bases, read in frame from the first base. Reading the germline V gene gives CDR1 SGHTA and CDR2 FQGNSA. V and J are trimmed by 5 bases and 2 bases, and the gene matches miss 2 bases of the junction. This clonotype was seen repeatedly, ten times or more. Its recognized antigen is unknown. No quality values exist for individual bases; no much larger clone is one base distant. TCR alpha and beta CDR3 regions were amplified with the iRepertoire nested amplicon-rescue multiplex PCR (arm-PCR) platform from RNA. One-step reverse transcription and amplification used roughly 100-400 ng of tissue mRNA or PBMC total RNA as input. Following bead purification, Illumina adapters were added through a secondary multiplex PCR, and the libraries were then gel-purified between 200 and 400 bp. Internal 6-nucleotide barcodes were carried by the libraries and were used for demultiplexing. Sequencing of libraries was performed on an Illumina MiSeq with 2x220 or 2x250 nucleotide paired-end reads. On the authors' methods: Paired reads were merged with FLASH 1.2.11 and aligned to the GRCh37 human genome with BWA-MEM before extracting TRA and TRB reads. An IMGT-derived reference of cassette sequences and CDR3 motifs, with pseudogenes included, was used for V and J assignment. Reads were translated in three frames, and productive CDR3s were defined by a C…FGXG motif without stop codons. A clonotype was defined as a unique combination of a V-J cassette pair and a CDR3 amino acid sequence. Filtering of reads was based on Hamming distance, with the threshold set by the sequence error rate of each sample in mapped regions. TCRdb ran its own pipeline on the public reads, namely fastp trimming at Q25 and MiXCR clone calling, and kept in-frame beta chains. One record per CDR3 amino acid sequence lists the most common genes and DNA. TCRdb, rather than the study authors, made the V and J calls. The sample data list around 180,000 distinct CDR3 sequences, and more than 35% of these were observed just once. Roughly 5.4% of the sample rests with the top ten.

The sample was glioma tissue, nonneoplastic brain tissue, or PBMCs (not recorded which). The chain is encoded by TRBV7-2 joined to TRBJ1-5, with 8 bases aligning to TRBD1. This sequence was found in a human donor with low-grade glioma or glioblastoma, undergoing nonglioma brain surgery, or in good health (not recorded which). The CDR3 corresponds to CASSTGGGNQPQHF. The nucleotides are TGTGCCAGCAGCACAGGGGGAGGCAATCAGCCCCAGCATTTT.